This T cell receptor beta chain was captured in a study of blood T cell repertoires in COVID-19. Study information: Samples taken during acute and convalescent COVID-19 were collected in the United States, Italy and Spain. Sample material is recorded as cDNA or gDNA derived from T cells, B-cell-depleted T cells, or PBMCs.

Followed longitudinally, the Seattle patients had been enrolled during active infection. In the authors' workflow: Estimation of nucleated cell counts was performed using reference gene primer amplification. Some clones are missing from TCRdb's copy, which holds only in-frame ones; the method was immunoSEQ multiplex PCR. That table is the source of V, J and clone size, and D and trimming were worked out from the DNA. In the table there are approximately 150,000 clones, roughly 93% of which are singletons. Material for sequencing was peripheral blood. The clonotype comes from an older woman with COVID-19, enrolled during active disease.

As DNA, the CDR3 is TGTGCCAGCAGTTTTACAGTAGAGAATTCACCCCTCCACTTT. Its protein is CASSFTVENSPLHF. The chain joins TRBV27 to TRBJ1-6; D not certain. The germline gives CDR1 MNHEY, CDR2 SMNVEV (reference sequence). V was clipped by 3 bases and J by 7 bases, with 10 bases between them. The CDR3 has 14 amino acids.